This T cell receptor (beta chain) is from a study of CD4 T cells in relation to SARS-CoV-2 and coronaviruses. Here immunoSEQ multiplex PCR was the method, and the copy in TCRdb shows in-frame clones only, minus some. The sample yields fewer than 35,000 clones, roughly 82% seen once. Notes on the study in general: Samples before the pandemic and after infection were not matched within any donor.

With regard to this clone: Its antigen remains unidentified.

The source is an adult with COVID-19. The specimen sequenced was memory CD4+ T cells from PBMCs, cultured in vitro.

CDR3 bases: TGTGCCAGCAGTCTTGACAGGTCGAGATACAATGAGCAGTTCTTC. It translates to CASSLDRSRYNEQFF. The J gene is TRBJ2-1, the V gene TRBV6-5; weak D call: TRBD1 (6 bases). The length of the CDR3 is 15 residues. The V and J ends lost 5 bases and 4 bases respectively, with 15 bases between them. Germline V lookup: CDR1 MNHEY, CDR2 SVGAGI.